This paragraph covers one T cell receptor (beta chain) sequence. One end of the junction varies from germline; a read error may be responsible. During its preparation, the TCRbeta library received unique molecular identifiers. TCRdb re-called the PCR reads through MiXCR, storing one row per CDR3 protein. The top ten clones hold around 2.4% of a sample with about 500,000 distinct CDR3 sequences, approximately 32% of them seen once. This record comes from a study of T-cell reconstitution after alpha-beta-depleted transplantation in children. Germline lookup yields CDR1 SGHTA and CDR2 FQGNSA. The CDR3 is 13 residues long.

The clonotype comes from a human donor who donated a stem cell graft to a child with aplastic anemia. The rearrangement links TRBV7-2 to TRBJ2-1; 9 bases are shared with TRBD2. Sequenced here: PBMCs from the stem cell graft donor, sampled from the stem cell graft. The CDR3 coding sequence is TGTGCCAGCAGCCCAGTAGCGGGAGAGAGGCGGGTCTTC. Its protein is CASSPVAGERRVF.